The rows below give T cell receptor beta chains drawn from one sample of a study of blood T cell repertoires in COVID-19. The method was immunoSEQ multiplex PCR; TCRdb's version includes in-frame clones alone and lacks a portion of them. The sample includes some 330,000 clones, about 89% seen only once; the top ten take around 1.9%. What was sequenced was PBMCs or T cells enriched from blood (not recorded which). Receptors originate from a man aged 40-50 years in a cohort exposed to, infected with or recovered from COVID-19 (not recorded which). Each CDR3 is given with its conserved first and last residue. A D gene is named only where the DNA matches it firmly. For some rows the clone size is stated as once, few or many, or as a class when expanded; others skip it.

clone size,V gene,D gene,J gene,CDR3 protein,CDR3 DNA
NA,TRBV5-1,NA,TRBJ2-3,CASSLSRESTDTQYF,TGCGCCAGCAGCTTATCGAGGGAGAGCACAGATACGCAGTATTTT
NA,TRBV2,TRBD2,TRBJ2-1,CASSQREGLYNEQFF,TGTGCCAGCAGTCAGCGGGAGGGTTTATACAATGAGCAGTTCTTC
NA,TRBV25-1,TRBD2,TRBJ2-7,CASSESRGLRGEQYF,TGTGCCAGCAGTGAATCGCGGGGACTAAGGGGCGAGCAGTACTTC
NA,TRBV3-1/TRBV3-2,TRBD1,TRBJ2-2,CASSQAGTGFTGELFF,TGTGCCAGCAGCCAAGCCGGGACAGGCTTCACCGGGGAGCTGTTTTTT
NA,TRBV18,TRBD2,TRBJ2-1,CASSRGLSGRDNEQFF,TGTGCCAGCTCAAGGGGCCTTAGCGGGAGGGATAATGAGCAGTTCTTC
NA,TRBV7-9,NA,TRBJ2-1,CASSLHGMGSLSSNEQFF,TGTGCCAGCAGCCTCCACGGAATGGGCTCCCTCTCATCGAATGAGCAGTTCTTC
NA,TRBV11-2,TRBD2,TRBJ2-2,CASSFSGRTNTGELFF,TGTGCCAGCAGCTTTAGCGGGAGGACGAACACCGGGGAGCTGTTTTTT
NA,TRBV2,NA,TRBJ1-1,CASSGGNTEAFF,TGTGCCAGCAGTGGCGGGAACACTGAAGCTTTCTTT
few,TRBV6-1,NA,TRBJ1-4,CASSEATATNEKLFF,TGTGCCAGCAGTGAAGCTACAGCAACTAATGAAAAACTGTTTTTT
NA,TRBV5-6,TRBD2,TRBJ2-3,CASSIGFSGVTDTQYF,TGTGCCAGCAGCATAGGATTTAGCGGGGTCACAGATACGCAGTATTTT
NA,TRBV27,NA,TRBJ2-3,CASSLGAASTDTQYF,TGTGCCAGCAGTTTAGGGGCAGCTAGCACAGATACGCAGTATTTT
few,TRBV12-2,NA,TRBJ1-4,CASRPRTGGSEKLFF,TGTGCAAGTCGCCCACGGACAGGGGGCAGTGAAAAACTGTTTTTT
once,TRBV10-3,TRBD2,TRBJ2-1,CAISDTGTSGRATFF,TGTGCCATCAGTGATACCGGGACTAGCGGGAGGGCCACGTTCTTC
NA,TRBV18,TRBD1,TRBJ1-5,CASSPPGQDNQPQHF,TGTGCCAGCTCACCACCGGGACAGGACAATCAGCCCCAGCATTTT
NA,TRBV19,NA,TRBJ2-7,CASSYRISTYEQYF,TGTGCCAGTTCTTACAGAATCTCGACCTACGAGCAGTACTTC
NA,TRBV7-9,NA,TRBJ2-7,CASSLAGGEQYF,TGTGCCAGCAGCTTAGCAGGGGGCGAGCAGTACTTC
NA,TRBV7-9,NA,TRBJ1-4,CASSPSALNEKLFF,TGTGCCAGCAGCCCCTCCGCACTTAATGAAAAACTGTTTTTT
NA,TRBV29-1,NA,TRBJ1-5,CSVVSGGAGSQPQHF,TGCAGCGTTGTATCTGGGGGGGCGGGTAGTCAGCCCCAGCATTTT
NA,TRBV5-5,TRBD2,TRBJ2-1,CASSSGLAGDSGNEQFF,TGTGCCAGCAGCTCGGGACTAGCGGGAGACAGTGGTAATGAGCAGTTCTTC
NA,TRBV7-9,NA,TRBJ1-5,CASSFSQGANQPQHF,TGTGCCAGCAGCTTTTCCCAGGGTGCCAATCAGCCCCAGCATTTT
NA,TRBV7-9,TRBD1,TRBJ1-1,CASSFQQGLGAFF,TGTGCCAGCAGCTTCCAACAGGGGCTAGGAGCTTTCTTT
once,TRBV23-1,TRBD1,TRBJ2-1,CASSQCGARQGANEQFF,TGCGCCAGCAGTCAATGCGGCGCCCGACAGGGGGCAAATGAGCAGTTCTTC
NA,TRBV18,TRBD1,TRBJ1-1,CASSLFTGEDTEAFF,TGTGCCAGCTCCCTCTTTACAGGGGAGGACACTGAAGCTTTCTTT
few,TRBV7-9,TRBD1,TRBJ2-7,CASSLEGRTGVF,TGTGCCAGCAGCTTAGAAGGACGGACAGGGGTCTTT
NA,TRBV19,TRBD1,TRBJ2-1,CASSRGQGSSYNEQFF,TGTGCCAGTAGTAGGGGACAGGGGAGCTCCTACAATGAGCAGTTCTTC
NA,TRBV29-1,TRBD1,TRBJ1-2,CSLRQGNYGYTF,TGCAGCCTACGACAGGGGAACTATGGCTACACCTTC
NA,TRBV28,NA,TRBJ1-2,CASSSPRSPGGYTF,TGTGCCAGCAGTTCTCCACGCTCCCCCGGGGGCTACACCTTC
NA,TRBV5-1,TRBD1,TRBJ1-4,CASSLGGGSEKLFF,TGCGCCAGCAGCTTGGGAGGGGGCAGCGAAAAACTGTTTTTT
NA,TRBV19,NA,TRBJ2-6,CASSISPRSSGANVLTF,TGTGCCAGTAGTATAAGTCCCAGAAGCTCTGGGGCCAACGTCCTGACTTTC
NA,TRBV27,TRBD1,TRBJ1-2,CASSFQGGTGYGYTF,TGTGCCAGCAGTTTCCAGGGGGGAACGGGCTATGGCTACACCTTC
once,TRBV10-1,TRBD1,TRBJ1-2,CASSGGQGNYGYTF,TGCGCCAGCAGTGGAGGACAGGGAAACTATGGCTACACCTTC
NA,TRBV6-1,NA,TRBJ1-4,CASSERGNEKLFF,TGTGCCAGCAGTGAACGGGGAAATGAAAAACTGTTTTTT
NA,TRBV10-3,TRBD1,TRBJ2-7,CAISGSQGQVSYEQYF,TGTGCCATCAGTGGTTCCCAAGGACAGGTCTCCTACGAGCAGTACTTC
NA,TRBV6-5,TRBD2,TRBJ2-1,CASSLETSGSGYEQFF,TGTGCCAGCAGTTTAGAGACTAGCGGGAGCGGGTATGAGCAGTTCTTC
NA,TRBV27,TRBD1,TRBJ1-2,CASSLSWDRVSSGYTF,TGTGCCAGCAGTTTATCTTGGGACAGGGTGTCCTCCGGCTACACCTTC
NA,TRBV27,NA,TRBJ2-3,CASRAQDGDYTDTQYF,TGTGCCAGCAGGGCCCAGGACGGAGACTACACAGATACGCAGTATTTT
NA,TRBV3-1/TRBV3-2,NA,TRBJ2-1,CASSQALLWYEQFF,TGTGCCAGCAGCCAAGCACTCCTGTGGTATGAGCAGTTCTTC
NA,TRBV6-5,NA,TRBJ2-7,CASSYGQGNEQYF,TGTGCCAGCAGTTACGGTCAGGGGAACGAGCAGTACTTC
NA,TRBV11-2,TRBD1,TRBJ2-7,CASSLQGSPRYEQYF,TGTGCCAGCAGTTTACAGGGGAGTCCCCGCTACGAGCAGTACTTC
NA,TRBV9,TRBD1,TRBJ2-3,CASSEGDRVDTQYF,TGTGCCAGCAGCGAGGGGGACAGGGTAGATACGCAGTATTTT
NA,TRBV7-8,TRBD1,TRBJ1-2,CASSFFGQGGHGYTF,TGTGCCAGCAGCTTTTTCGGACAGGGGGGGCATGGCTACACCTTC
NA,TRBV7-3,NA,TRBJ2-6,CASTQVGQALAKGSGANVLTF,TGTGCCAGCACCCAGGTTGGGCAGGCACTAGCAAAAGGCTCTGGGGCCAACGTCCTGACTTTC
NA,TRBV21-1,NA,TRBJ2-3,CASSKDATTGLAGLADTQYF,TGTGCCAGCAGCAAAGATGCGACAACGGGACTAGCGGGGTTGGCAGATACGCAGTATTTT
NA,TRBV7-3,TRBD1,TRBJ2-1,CASSTRTGSDEQFF,TGTGCCAGCAGCACCCGGACAGGGTCTGATGAGCAGTTCTTC
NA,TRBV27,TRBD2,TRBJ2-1,CASGLAGGNEQFF,TGTGCCAGCGGACTAGCGGGCGGGAATGAGCAGTTCTTC
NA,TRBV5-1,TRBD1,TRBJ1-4,CASSFGDRGEKLFF,TGCGCCAGCAGCTTCGGGGACAGGGGTGAAAAACTGTTTTTT
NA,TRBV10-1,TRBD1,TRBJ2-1,CASSESGTGGGEQFF,TGCGCCAGCAGTGAATCGGGGACAGGCGGTGGGGAGCAGTTCTTC
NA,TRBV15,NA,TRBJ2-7,CATSKGGYEQYF,TGTGCCACCAGCAAAGGAGGTTACGAGCAGTACTTC
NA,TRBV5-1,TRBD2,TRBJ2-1,CASRTSGSGYNEQFF,TGCGCCAGCAGGACTAGCGGGAGTGGGTACAATGAGCAGTTCTTC
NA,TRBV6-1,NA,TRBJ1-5,CASSEMIGGLSNQPQHF,TGTGCCAGCAGTGAAATGATTGGGGGACTTAGCAATCAGCCCCAGCATTTT
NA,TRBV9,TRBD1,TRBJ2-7,CASSVDRSRSEQYF,TGTGCCAGCAGCGTGGACAGGTCCCGTAGCGAGCAGTACTTC